What follows describes a single T cell receptor beta chain. The data were obtained in a study of Ad26.COV2.S vaccination and SARS-CoV-2 variants. Indicated treatment: 15 to 20 received Ad26.COV2.S at low or high dose, single or two shots; 5 received placebo; per-sample allocation not given. The samples were gathered on day 63 after the first injection of vaccine or placebo. Method: immunoSEQ multiplex PCR; TCRdb's copy keeps in-frame clones and lacks some. The profile shows around 300,000 clones, around 90% of them singletons. V shed 4 bases and J 2 bases; nucleotides not matched to a gene: 5. Germline CDR1 is SGHTA and CDR2 is FQGNSA. The CDR3 has 15 amino acids.

The chain employs TRBV7-2 and TRBJ2-1; 7 positions agree with TRBD1. Sequenced here: peripheral blood, sampled in a trial of Ad26.COV2.S vaccine versus placebo. The sequence derives from a person aged 18 to 65 who received the Ad26.COV2.S COVID-19 vaccine or a placebo. CDR3 loop: CASSSTGMAYNEQFF. The DNA for the CDR3 is TGTGCCAGCAGCTCGACAGGGATGGCCTACAATGAGCAGTTCTTC.